Reported below is one T cell receptor beta chain. This sample was taken from a study of identical twins. This CDR3 spans 16 amino acids. Germline lookup yields CDR1 MGHRA and CDR2 YSYEKL. J lost 0 bases, V lost 0 bases, and 5 bases had no gene match. All donors were healthy Caucasians. TCRdb called the 5' RACE reads again in MiXCR, with one record for every CDR3 protein. Of about 570,000 distinct CDR3 sequences listed, roughly 9.9% are singletons. The data also belong to a second study, concerning yellow fever vaccine responses in identical twins.

The V and J genes are TRBV4-1 and TRBJ2-7, with 7 bases matching TRBD2. The sample comprised PBMCs. This TCR came from a woman in her late teens or twenties in good health. For the CDR3, the DNA is TGCGCCAGCAGCCAAGAGGCGTGGACTAGCTCCTACGAGCAGTACTTC. Its protein is CASSQEAWTSSYEQYF.